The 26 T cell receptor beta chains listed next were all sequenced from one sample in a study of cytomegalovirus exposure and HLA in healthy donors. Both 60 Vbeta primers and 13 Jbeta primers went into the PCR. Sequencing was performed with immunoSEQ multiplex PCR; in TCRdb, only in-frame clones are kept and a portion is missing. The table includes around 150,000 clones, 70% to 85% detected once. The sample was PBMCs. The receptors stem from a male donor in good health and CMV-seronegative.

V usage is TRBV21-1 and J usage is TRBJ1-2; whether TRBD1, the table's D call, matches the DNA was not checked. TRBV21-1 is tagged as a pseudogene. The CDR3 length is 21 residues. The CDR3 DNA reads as TGTGCCAGCAGCAAAAAGGGTCAGGGTCTGGTTTCGACCGGTTCCGACTATGGCTACACCTTC. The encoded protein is CASSKKGQGLVSTGSDYGYTF.

The CDR3 nucleotides read TGCAGCGTTACCCGGGGGTACCAAGAGACCCAGTACTTC. The encoded protein is CSVTRGYQETQYF. This chain connects TRBV29-1 to TRBJ2-5, with D maybe TRBD2 (6 bases). V was pared by 5 bases and J by 0 bases, with 10 bases between. Germline V gene lookup returns CDR1 SQVTM and CDR2 ANQGSEA. This CDR3 region has 13 residues.

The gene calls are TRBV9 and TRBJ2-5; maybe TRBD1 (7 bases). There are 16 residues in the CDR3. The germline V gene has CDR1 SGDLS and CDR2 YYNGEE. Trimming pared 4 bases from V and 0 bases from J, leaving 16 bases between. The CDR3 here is CASSPRTGGNQETQYF. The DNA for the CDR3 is TGTGCCAGCAGCCCCCGGACAGGAGGGAACCAAGAGACCCAGTACTTC.

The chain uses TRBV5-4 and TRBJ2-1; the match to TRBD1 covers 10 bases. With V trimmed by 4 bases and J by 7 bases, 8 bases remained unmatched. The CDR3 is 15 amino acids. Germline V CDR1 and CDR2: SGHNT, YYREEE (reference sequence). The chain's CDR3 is CASSPRQGARNEQFF. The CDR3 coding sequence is TGTGCCAGCAGCCCTAGACAGGGGGCGCGAAATGAGCAGTTCTTC. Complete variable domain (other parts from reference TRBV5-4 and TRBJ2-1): ETGVTQSPTHLIKTRGQQVTLRCSSQSGHNTVSWYQQALGQGPQFIFQYYREEENGRGNFPPRFSGLQFPNYSSELNVNALELDDSALYLCASSPRQGARNEQFFGPGTRLTVL.

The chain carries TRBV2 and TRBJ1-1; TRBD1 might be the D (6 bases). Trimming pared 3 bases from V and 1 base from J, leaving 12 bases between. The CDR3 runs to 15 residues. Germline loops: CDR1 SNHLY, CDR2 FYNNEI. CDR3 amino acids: CASSELGATNTEAFF. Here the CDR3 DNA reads TGTGCCAGCAGTGAGTTGGGGGCGACGAACACTGAAGCTTTCTTT.

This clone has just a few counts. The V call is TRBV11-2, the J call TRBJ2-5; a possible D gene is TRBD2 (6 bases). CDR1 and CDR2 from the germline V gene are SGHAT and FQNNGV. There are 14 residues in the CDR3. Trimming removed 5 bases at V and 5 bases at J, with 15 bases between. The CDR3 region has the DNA TGTGCCAGCAGCCATTGGGGACTCGACGAGACCCAGTACTTC. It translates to CASSHWGLDETQYF. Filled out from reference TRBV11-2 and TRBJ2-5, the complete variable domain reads EAGVAQSPRYKIIEKRQSVAFWCNPISGHATLYWYQQILGQGPKLLIQFQNNGVVDDSQLPKDRFSAERLKGVDSTLKIQPAKLEDSAVYLCASSHWGLDETQYFGPGTRLLVL.

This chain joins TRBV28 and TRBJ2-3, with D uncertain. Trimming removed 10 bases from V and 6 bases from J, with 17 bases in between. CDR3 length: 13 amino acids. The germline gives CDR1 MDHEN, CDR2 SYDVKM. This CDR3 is CATETTVADTQYF. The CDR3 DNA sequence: TGTGCCACCGAAACCACGGTTGCTGATACGCAGTATTTT.

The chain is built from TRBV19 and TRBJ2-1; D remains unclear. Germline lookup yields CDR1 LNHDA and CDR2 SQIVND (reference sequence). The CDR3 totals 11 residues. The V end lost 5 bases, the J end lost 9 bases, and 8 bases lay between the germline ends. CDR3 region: CASSYLFEQFF. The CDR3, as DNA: TGTGCCAGTAGTTATCTGTTTGAGCAGTTCTTC.

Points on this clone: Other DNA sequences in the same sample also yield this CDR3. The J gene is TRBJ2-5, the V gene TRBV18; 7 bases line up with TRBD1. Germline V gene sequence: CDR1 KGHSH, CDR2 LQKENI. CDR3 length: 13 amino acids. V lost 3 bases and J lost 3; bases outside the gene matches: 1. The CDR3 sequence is CASSPDREETQYF. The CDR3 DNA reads TGTGCCAGCTCACCCGACAGGGAAGAGACCCAGTACTTC.

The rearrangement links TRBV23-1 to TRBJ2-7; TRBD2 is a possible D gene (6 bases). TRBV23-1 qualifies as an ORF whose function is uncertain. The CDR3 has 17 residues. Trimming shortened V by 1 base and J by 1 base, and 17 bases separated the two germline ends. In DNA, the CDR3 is TGCGCCAGCAGTCAATTGAACGACGGGGGATCTTCCTACGAGCAGTACTTC. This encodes CASSQLNDGGSSYEQYF.

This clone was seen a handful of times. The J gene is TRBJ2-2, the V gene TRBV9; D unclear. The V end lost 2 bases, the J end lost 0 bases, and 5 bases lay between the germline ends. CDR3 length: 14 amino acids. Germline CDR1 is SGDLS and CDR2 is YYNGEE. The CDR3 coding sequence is TGTGCCAGCAGCGTCCGTACGAACACCGGGGAGCTGTTTTTT. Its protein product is CASSVRTNTGELFF.

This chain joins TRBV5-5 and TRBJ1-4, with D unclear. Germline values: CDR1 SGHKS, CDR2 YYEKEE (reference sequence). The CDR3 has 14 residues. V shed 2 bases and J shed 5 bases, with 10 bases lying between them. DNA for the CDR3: TGTGCCAGCAGCTTAGGTTCGGGAAATGAAAAACTGTTTTTT. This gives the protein CASSLGSGNEKLFF.

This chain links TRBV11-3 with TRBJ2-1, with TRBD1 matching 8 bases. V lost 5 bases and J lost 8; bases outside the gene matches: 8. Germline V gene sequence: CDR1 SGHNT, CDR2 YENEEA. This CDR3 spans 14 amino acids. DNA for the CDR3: TGTGCCAGCAGCCCAGAGGGGACAGGACATGAGCAGTTCTTC. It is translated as CASSPEGTGHEQFF.

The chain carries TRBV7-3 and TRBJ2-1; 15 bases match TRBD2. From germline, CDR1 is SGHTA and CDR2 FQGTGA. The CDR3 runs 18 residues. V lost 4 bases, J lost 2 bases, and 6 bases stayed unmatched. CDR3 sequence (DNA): TGTGCCAGCAGCTCAACCGGGACTAGCGGGAGGCCCTACAATGAGCAGTTCTTC. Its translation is CASSSTGTSGRPYNEQFF.

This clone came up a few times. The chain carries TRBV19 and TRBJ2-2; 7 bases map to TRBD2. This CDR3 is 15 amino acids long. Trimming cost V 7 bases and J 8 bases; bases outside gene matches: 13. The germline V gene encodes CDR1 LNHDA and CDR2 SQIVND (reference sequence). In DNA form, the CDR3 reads TGTGCCAGTACCACCTCCGGGACTACTATAGGGGAGCTGTTTTTT. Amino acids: CASTTSGTTIGELFF.

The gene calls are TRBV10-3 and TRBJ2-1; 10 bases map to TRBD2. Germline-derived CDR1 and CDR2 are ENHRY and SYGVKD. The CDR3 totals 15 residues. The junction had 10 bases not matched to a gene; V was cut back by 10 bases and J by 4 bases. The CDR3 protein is CATGTSATTYNEQFF. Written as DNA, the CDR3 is TGTGCCACCGGGACTAGCGCTACCACTTACAATGAGCAGTTCTTC.

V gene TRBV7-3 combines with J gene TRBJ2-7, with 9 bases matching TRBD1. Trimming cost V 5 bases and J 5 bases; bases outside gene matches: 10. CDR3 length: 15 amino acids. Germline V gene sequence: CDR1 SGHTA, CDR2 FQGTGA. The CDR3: CASSESGQGTHEQYF. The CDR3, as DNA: TGTGCCAGCAGCGAATCAGGACAGGGGACCCACGAGCAGTACTTC. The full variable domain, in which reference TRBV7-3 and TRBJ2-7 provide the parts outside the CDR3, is GAGVSQTPSNKVTEKGKYVELRCDPISGHTALYWYRQSLGQGPEFLIYFQGTGAADDSGLPNDRFFAVRPEGSVSTLKIQRTERGDSAVYLCASSESGQGTHEQYFGPGTRLTVT.

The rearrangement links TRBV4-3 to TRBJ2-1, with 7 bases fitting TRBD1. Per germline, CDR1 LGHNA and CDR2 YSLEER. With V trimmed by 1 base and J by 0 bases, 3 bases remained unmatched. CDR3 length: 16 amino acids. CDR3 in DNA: TGCGCCAGCAGCCAAGCTTGGGACAGCTCCTACAATGAGCAGTTCTTC. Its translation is CASSQAWDSSYNEQFF.

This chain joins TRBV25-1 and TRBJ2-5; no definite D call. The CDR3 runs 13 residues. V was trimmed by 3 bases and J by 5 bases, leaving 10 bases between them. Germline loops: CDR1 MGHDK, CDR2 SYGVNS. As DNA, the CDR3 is TGTGCCAGCAGTGATCCCCGTATGGAGACCCAGTACTTC. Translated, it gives CASSDPRMETQYF.

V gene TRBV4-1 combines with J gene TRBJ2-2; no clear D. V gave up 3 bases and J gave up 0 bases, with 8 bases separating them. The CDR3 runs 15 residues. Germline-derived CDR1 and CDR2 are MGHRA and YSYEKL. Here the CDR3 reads CASSQIETNTGELFF. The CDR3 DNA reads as TGCGCCAGCAGCCAGATAGAGACGAACACCGGGGAGCTGTTTTTT.

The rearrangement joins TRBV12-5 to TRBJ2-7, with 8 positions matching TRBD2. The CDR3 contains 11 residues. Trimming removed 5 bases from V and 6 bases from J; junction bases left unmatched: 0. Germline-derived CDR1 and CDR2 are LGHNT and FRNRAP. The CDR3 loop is CASGRGGEQYF. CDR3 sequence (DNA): TGTGCTAGTGGTCGGGGGGGCGAGCAGTACTTC.

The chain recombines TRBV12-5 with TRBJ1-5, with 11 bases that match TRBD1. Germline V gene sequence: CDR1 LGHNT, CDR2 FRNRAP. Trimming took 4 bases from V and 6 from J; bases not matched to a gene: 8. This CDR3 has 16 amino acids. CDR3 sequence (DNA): TGTGCTAGTGGTTCGAGCCGGGACAGGGGGTTTCAGCCCCAGCATTTT. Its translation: CASGSSRDRGFQPQHF.

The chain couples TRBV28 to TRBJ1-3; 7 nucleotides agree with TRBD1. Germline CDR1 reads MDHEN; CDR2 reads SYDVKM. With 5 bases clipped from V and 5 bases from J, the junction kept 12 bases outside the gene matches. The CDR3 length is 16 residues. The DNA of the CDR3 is TGTGCCAGCAGTCCTCAAGACAGGGTGGCAAGAAACACCATATATTTT. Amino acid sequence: CASSPQDRVARNTIYF.

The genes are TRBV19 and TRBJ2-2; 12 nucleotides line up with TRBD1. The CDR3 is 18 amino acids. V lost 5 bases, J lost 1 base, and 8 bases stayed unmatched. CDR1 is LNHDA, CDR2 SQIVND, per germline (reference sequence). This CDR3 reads CASSPGQGATGNTGELFF. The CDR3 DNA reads TGTGCCAGTAGTCCGGGACAGGGGGCGACGGGGAACACCGGGGAGCTGTTTTTT.

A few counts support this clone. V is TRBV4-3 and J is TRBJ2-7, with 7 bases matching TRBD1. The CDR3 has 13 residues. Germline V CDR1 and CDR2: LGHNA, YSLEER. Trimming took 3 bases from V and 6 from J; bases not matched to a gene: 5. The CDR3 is CASSHARTGEQYF. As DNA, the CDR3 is TGCGCCAGCAGCCACGCCAGGACAGGCGAGCAGTACTTC.

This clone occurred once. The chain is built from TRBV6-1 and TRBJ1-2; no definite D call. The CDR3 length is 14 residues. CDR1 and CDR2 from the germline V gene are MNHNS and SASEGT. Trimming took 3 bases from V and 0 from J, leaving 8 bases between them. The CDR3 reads CASSDHPANYGYTF. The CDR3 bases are TGTGCCAGCAGTGATCATCCAGCTAACTATGGCTACACCTTC.